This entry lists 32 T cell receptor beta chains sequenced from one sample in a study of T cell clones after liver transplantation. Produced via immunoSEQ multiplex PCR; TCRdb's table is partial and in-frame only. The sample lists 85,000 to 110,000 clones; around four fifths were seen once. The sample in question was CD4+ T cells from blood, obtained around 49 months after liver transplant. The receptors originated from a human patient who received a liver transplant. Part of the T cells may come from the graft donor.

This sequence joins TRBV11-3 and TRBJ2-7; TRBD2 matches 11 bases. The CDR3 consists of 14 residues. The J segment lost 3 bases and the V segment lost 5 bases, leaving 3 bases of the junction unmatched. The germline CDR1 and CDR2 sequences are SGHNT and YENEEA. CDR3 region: CASSPGLAGYEQYF. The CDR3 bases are TGTGCCAGCAGCCCTGGACTAGCGGGCTACGAGCAGTACTTC.

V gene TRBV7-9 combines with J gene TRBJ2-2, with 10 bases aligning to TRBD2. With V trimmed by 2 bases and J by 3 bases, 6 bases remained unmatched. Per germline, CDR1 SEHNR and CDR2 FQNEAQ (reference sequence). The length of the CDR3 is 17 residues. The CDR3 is CASSLYASGGHTGELFF. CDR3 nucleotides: TGTGCCAGCAGCTTATACGCTAGCGGGGGTCACACCGGGGAGCTGTTTTTT.

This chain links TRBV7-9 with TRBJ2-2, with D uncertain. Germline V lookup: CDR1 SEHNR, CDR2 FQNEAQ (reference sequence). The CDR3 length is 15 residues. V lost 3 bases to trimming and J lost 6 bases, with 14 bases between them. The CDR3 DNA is TGTGCCAGCAGCTTTAGCCCTCTCAAGGCCGGGGAGCTGTTTTTT. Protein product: CASSFSPLKAGELFF.

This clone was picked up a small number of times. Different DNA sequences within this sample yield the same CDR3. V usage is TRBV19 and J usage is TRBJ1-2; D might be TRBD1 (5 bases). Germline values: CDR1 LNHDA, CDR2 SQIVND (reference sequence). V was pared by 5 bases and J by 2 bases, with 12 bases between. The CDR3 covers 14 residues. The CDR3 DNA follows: TGTGCCAGTAGTTCCGCGGGGGGAAACTATGGCTACACCTTC. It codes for CASSSAGGNYGYTF.

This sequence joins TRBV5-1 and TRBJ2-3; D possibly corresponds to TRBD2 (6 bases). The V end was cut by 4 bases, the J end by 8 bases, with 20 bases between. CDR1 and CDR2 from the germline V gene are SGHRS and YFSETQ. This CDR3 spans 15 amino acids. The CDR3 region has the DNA TGCGCCAGCAGCCTCGGGAGCCCCGGGCAATCTACGCAGTATTTT. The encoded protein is CASSLGSPGQSTQYF. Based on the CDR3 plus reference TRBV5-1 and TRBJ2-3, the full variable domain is KAGVTQTPRYLIKTRGQQVTLSCSPISGHRSVSWYQQTPGQGLQFLFEYFSETQRNKGNFPGRFSGRQFSNSRSEMNVSTLELGDSALYLCASSLGSPGQSTQYFGPGTRLTVL.

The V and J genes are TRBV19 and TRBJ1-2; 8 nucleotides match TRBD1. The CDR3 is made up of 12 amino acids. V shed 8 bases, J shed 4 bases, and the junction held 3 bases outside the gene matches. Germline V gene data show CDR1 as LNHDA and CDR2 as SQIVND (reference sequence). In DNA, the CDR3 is TGTGCCAGTTCCGGACAGGGCTATGGCTACACCTTC. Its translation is CASSGQGYGYTF. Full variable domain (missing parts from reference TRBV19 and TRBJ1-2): DGGITQSPKYLFRKEGQNVTLSCEQNLNHDAMYWYRQDPGQGLRLIYYSQIVNDFQKGDIAEGYSVSREKKESFPLTVTSAQKNPTAFYLCASSGQGYGYTFGSGTRLTVV.

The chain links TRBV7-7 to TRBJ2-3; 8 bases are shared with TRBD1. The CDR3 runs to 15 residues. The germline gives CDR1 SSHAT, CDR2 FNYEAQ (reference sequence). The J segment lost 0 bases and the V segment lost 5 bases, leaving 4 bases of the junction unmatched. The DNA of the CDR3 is TGTGCCAGCAGCCGGACAGGGTCTAGCACAGATACGCAGTATTTT. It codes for CASSRTGSSTDTQYF.

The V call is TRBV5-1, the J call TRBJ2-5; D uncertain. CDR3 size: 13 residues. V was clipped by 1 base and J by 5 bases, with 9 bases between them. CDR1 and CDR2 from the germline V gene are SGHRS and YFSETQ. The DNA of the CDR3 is TGCGCCAGCAGCTTGAGTAATCGGGAGACCCAGTACTTC. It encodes CASSLSNRETQYF.

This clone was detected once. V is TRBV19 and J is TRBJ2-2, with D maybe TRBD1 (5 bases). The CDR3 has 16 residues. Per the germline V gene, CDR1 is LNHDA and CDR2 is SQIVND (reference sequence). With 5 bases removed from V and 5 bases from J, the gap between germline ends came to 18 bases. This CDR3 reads CASSVYGNKGTGELFF. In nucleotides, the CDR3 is TGTGCCAGTAGTGTATATGGCAATAAGGGGACCGGGGAGCTGTTTTTT.

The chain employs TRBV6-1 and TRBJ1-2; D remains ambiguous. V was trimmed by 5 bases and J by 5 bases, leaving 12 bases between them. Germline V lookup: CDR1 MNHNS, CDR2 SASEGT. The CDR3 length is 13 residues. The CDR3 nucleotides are TGTGCCAGCAGTCCACGACCCGGATATGGCTACACCTTC. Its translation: CASSPRPGYGYTF.

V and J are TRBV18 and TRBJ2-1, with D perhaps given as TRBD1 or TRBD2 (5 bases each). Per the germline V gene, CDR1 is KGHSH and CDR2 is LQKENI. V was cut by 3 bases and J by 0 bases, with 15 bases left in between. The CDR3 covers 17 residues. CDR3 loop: CASSPSGTLSSYNEQFF. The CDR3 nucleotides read TGTGCCAGCTCACCCTCCGGGACGTTGAGCTCCTACAATGAGCAGTTCTTC. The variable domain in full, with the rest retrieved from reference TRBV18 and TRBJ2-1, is NAGVMQNPRHLVRRRGQEARLRCSPMKGHSHVYWYRQLPEEGLKFMVYLQKENIIDESGMPKERFSAEFPKEGPSILRIQQVVRGDSAAYFCASSPSGTLSSYNEQFFGPGTRLTVL.

CDR3 sequence: CATSRDTGMNTEAFF. The CDR3, as DNA: TGTGCCACCAGCAGAGATACAGGGATGAACACTGAAGCTTTCTTT. The rearrangement uses TRBV15 and TRBJ1-1; tentative D call: TRBD1 (6 bases). This CDR3 is built from 15 residues. Trimming removed 0 bases at V and 0 bases at J, with 8 bases between. Germline V gene data show CDR1 as LNHNV and CDR2 as YYDKDF (reference sequence).

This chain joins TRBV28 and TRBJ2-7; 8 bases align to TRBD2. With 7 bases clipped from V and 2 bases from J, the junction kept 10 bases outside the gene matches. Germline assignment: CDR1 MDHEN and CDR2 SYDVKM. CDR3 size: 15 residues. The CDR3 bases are TGTGCCAGCACTCCGGGGGGGGCGCGGACCTACGAGCAGTACTTC. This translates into CASTPGGARTYEQYF.

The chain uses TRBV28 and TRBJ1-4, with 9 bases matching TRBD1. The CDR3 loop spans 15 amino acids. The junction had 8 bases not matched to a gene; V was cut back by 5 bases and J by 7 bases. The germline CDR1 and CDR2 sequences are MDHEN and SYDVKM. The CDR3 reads CASSRGGTGSEKLFF. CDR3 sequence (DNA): TGTGCCAGCAGTAGGGGGGGGACAGGGTCTGAAAAACTGTTTTTT.

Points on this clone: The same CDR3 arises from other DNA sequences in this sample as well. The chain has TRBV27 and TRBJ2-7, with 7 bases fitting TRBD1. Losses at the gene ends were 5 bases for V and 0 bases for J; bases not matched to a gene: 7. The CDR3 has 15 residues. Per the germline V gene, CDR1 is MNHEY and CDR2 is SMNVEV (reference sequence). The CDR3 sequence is CASSPSGQISYEQYF. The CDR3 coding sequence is TGTGCCAGCAGTCCGTCGGGACAGATCTCCTACGAGCAGTACTTC.

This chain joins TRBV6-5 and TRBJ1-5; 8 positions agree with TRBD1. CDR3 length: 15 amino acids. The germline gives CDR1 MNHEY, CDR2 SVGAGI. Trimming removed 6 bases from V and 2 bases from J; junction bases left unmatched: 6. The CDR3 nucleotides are TGTGCCAGCAGCAGGACAGGGAACGGCAATCAGCCCCAGCATTTT. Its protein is CASSRTGNGNQPQHF.

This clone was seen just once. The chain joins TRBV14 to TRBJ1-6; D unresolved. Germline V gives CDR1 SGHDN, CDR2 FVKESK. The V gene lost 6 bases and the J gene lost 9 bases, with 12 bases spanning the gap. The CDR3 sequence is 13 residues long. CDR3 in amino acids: CASSSQDRSPLHF. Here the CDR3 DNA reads TGTGCCAGCAGTTCTCAGGATCGTTCACCCCTCCACTTT.

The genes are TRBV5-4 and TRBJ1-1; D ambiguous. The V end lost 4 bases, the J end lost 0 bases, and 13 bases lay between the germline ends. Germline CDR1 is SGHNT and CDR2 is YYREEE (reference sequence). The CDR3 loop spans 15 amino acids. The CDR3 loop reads CASSEQKGMNTEAFF. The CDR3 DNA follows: TGTGCCAGCAGCGAACAAAAAGGCATGAACACTGAAGCTTTCTTT.

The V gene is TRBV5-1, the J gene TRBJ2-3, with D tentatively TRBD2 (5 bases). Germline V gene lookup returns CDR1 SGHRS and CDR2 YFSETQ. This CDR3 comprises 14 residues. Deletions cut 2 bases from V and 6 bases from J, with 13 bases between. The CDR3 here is CASSFELGSDTQYF. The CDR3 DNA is TGCGCCAGCAGCTTTGAACTAGGCTCGGATACGCAGTATTTT. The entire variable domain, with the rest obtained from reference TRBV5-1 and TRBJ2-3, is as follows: KAGVTQTPRYLIKTRGQQVTLSCSPISGHRSVSWYQQTPGQGLQFLFEYFSETQRNKGNFPGRFSGRQFSNSRSEMNVSTLELGDSALYLCASSFELGSDTQYFGPGTRLTVL.

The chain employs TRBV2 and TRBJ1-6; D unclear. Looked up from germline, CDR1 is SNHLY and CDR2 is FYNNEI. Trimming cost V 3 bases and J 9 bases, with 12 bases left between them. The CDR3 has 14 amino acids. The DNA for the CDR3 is TGTGCCAGCAGTGATTTTGGGCGTGGTTCACCCCTCCACTTT. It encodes CASSDFGRGSPLHF.

CDR3 nucleotide sequence: TGTGCCAGCAGCGTAGTCGGCTACGAGCAGTACTTC. Its protein is CASSVVGYEQYF. The rearrangement links TRBV7-6 to TRBJ2-7; no clear D. The germline V gene encodes CDR1 SGHVS and CDR2 FNYEAQ. V shed 5 bases and J shed 3 bases, with 8 bases lying between them. CDR3 length: 12 residues. The full variable domain, rest sourced from reference TRBV7-6 and TRBJ2-7, is GAGVSQSPRYKVTKRGQDVALRCDPISGHVSLYWYRQALGQGPEFLTYFNYEAQQDKSGLPNDRFSAERPEGSISTLTIQRTEQRDSAMYRCASSVVGYEQYFGPGTRLTVT.

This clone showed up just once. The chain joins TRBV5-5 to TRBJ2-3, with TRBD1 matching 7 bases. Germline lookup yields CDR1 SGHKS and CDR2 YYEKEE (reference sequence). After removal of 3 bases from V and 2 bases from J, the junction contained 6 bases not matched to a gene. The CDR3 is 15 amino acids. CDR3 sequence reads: CASSSLTGFTDTQYF. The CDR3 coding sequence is TGTGCCAGCAGCTCGCTGACAGGGTTCACAGATACGCAGTATTTT.

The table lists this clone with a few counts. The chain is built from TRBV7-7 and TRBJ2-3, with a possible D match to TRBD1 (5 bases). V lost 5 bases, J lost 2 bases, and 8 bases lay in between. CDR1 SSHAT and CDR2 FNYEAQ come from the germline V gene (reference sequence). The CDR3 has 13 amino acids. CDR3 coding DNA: TGTGCCAGCAGCATCGGACACACAGATACGCAGTATTTT. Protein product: CASSIGHTDTQYF.

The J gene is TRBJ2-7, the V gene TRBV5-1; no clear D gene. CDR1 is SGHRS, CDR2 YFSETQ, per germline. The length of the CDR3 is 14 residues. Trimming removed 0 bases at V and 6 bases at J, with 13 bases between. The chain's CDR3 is CASSLARAGAEQYF. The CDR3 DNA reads TGCGCCAGCAGCTTGGCAAGGGCTGGTGCCGAGCAGTACTTC.

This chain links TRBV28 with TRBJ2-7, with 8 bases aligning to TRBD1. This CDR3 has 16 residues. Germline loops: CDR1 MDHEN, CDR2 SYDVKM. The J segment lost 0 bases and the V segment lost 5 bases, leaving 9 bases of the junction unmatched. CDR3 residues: CASSPPATGGSYEQYF. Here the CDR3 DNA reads TGTGCCAGCAGTCCTCCGGCCACAGGGGGCTCCTACGAGCAGTACTTC. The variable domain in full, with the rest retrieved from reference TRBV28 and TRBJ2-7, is DVKVTQSSRYLVKRTGEKVFLECVQDMDHENMFWYRQDPGLGLRLIYFSYDVKMKEKGDIPEGYSVSREKKERFSLILESASTNQTSMYLCASSPPATGGSYEQYFGPGTRLTVT.

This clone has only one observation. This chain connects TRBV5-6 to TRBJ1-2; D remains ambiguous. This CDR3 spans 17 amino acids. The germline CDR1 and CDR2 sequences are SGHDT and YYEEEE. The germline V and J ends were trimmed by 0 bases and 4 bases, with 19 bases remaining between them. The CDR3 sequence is CASSLAWMGSSSYGYTF. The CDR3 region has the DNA TGTGCCAGCAGCTTGGCCTGGATGGGGAGCAGTAGCTATGGCTACACCTTC.

CDR3 DNA: TGTGCCAGCAGCTTAGAACAGGGGAACACCGGGGAGCTGTTTTTT. It is translated as CASSLEQGNTGELFF. This chain uses TRBV7-8 with TRBJ2-2; D might be TRBD1 (6 bases). The length of the CDR3 is 15 residues. The germline V and J ends were trimmed by 1 base and 1 base, with 7 bases remaining between them. Germline assignment: CDR1 SGHVS and CDR2 FQNEAQ.

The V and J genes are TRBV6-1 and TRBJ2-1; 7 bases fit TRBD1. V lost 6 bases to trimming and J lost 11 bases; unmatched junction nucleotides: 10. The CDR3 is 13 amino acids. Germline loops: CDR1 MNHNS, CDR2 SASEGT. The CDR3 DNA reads TGTGCCAGCAGCCCCGCCAGGGGGATAAAGCAGTTCTTC. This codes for CASSPARGIKQFF.

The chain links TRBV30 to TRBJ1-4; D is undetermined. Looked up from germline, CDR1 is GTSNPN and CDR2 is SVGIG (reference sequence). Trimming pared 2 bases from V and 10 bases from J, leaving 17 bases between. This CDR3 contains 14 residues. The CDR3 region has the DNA TGTGCCTGGAGTCCCCTTTTGGACCAGAGAAAACTGTTTTTT. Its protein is CAWSPLLDQRKLFF.

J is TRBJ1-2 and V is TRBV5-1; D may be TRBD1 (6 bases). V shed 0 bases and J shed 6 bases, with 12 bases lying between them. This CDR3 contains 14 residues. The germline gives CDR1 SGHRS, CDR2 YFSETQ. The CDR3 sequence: CASSLAGGDHGYTF. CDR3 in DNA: TGCGCCAGCAGCTTGGCGGGGGGCGATCATGGCTACACCTTC.

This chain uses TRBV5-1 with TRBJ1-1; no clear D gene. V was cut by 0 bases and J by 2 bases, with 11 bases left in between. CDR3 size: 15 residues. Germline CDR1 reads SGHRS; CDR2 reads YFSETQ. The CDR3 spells CASSLAGRGNTEAFF. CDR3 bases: TGCGCCAGCAGCTTGGCTGGGAGAGGTAACACTGAAGCTTTCTTT.

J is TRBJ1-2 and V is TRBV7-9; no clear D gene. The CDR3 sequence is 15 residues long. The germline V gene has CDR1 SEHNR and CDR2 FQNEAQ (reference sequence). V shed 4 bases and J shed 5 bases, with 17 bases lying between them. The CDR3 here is CASSSHSATSYGYTF. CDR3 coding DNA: TGTGCCAGCAGCTCCCACAGTGCGACCTCTTATGGCTACACCTTC.